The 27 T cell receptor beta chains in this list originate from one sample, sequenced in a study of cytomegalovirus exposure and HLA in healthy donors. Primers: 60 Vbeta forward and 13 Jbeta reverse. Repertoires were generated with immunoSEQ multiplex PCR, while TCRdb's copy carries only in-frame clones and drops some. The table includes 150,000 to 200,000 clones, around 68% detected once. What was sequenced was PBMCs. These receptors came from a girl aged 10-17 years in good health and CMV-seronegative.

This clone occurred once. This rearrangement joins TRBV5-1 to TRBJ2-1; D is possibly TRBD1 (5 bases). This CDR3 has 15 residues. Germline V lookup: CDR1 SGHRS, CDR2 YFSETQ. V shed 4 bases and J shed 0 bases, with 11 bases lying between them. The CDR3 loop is CASSLLDSSYNEQFF. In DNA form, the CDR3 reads TGCGCCAGCAGCCTTCTCGACAGCTCCTACAATGAGCAGTTCTTC.

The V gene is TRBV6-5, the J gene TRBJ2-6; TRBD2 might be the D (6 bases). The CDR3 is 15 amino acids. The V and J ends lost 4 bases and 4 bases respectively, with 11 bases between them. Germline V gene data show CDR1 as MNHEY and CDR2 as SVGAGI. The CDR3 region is CASSLGDSGANVLTF. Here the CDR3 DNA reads TGTGCCAGCAGTTTAGGGGACTCCGGGGCCAACGTCCTGACTTTC.

CDR3 DNA sequence: TGTGCCAGCAGCGTCGGGACAGAGGAGACCCAGTACTTC. Amino acid sequence: CASSVGTEETQYF. The rearrangement joins TRBV9 to TRBJ2-5; 7 bases are a match to TRBD1. The trim removed 2 bases at V and 5 bases at J, leaving 3 bases unmatched. Germline V gene lookup returns CDR1 SGDLS and CDR2 YYNGEE. The CDR3 loop spans 13 amino acids.

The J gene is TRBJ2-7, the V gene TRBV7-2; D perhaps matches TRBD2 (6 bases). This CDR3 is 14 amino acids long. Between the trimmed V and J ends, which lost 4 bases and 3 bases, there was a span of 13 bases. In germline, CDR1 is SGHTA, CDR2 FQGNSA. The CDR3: CASSSPGEDYEQYF. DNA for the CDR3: TGTGCCAGCAGCTCCCCGGGAGAGGACTACGAGCAGTACTTC.

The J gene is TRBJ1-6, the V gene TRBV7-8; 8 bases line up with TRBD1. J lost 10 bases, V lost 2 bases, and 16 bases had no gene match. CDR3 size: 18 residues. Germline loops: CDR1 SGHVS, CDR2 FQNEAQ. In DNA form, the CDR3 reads TGTGCCAGCAGCTTAATTAGGACAGGGAGTTCTTGGAAATCACCCCTCCACTTT. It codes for CASSLIRTGSSWKSPLHF.

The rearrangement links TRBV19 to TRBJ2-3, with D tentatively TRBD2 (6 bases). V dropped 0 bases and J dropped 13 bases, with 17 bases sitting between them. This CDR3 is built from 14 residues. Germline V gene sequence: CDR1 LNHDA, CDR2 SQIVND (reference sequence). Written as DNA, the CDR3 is TGTGCCAGTAGTATAGACCCAACTAGCACCCTCAAGTATTTT. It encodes CASSIDPTSTLKYF.

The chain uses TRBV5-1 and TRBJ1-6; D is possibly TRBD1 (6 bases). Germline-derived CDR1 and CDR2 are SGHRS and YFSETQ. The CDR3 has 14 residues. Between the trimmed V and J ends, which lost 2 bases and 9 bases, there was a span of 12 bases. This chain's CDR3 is CASSFEQGGSPLHF. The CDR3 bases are TGCGCCAGCAGCTTTGAACAGGGCGGTTCACCCCTCCACTTT.

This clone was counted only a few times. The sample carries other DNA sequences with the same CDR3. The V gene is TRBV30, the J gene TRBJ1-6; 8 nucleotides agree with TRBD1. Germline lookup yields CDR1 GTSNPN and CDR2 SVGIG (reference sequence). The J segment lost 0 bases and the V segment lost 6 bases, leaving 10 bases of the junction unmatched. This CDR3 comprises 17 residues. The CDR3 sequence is CACKTGGTSSYNSPLHF. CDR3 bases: TGTGCCTGTAAAACAGGGGGGACCAGCTCCTATAATTCACCCCTCCACTTT.

The CDR3 DNA reads as TGTGCCAGCAGTGAAGAGATGAGCAGGGGAGCTTTCTTT. Translating it yields CASSEEMSRGAFF. This rearrangement joins TRBV2 to TRBJ1-1; tentative D call: TRBD1 (6 bases). Germline V CDR1 and CDR2: SNHLY, FYNNEI. The CDR3 covers 13 residues. V lost 1 base, J lost 10 bases, and 13 bases lay in between.

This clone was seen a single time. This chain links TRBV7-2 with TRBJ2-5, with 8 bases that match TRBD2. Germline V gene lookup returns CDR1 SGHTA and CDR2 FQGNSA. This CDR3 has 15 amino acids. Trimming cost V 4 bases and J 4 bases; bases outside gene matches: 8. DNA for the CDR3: TGTGCCAGCAGCTGGAGAGCGGGGGTCCGAGAGACCCAGTACTTC. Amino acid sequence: CASSWRAGVRETQYF.

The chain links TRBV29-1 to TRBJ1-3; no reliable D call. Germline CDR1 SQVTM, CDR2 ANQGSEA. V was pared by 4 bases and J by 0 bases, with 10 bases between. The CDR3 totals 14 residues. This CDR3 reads CSVGWAGSGNTIYF. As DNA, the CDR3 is TGCAGCGTTGGCTGGGCGGGCTCTGGAAACACCATATATTTT.

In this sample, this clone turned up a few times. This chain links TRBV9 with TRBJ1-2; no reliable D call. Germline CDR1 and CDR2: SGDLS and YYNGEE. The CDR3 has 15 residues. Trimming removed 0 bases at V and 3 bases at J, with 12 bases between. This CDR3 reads CASSVGGGRDYGYTF. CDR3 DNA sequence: TGTGCCAGCAGCGTAGGAGGAGGGAGGGACTATGGCTACACCTTC. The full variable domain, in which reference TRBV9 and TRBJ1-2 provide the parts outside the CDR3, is DSGVTQTPKHLITATGQRVTLRCSPRSGDLSVYWYQQSLDQGLQFLIQYYNGEERAKGNILERFSAQQFPDLHSELNLSSLELGDSALYFCASSVGGGRDYGYTFGSGTRLTVV.

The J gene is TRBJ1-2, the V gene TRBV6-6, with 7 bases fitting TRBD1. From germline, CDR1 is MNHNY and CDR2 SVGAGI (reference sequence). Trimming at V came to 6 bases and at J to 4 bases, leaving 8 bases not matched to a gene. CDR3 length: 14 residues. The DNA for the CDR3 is TGTGCCAGCAGCAAACCGGGACAGTTCTATGGCTACACCTTC. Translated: CASSKPGQFYGYTF.

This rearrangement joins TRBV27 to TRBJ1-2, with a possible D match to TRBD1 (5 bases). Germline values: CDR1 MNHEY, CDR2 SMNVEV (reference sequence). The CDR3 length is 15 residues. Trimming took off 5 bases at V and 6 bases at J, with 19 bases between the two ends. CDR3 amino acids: CASSPKDTAADGYTF. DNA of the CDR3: TGTGCCAGCAGTCCTAAGGACACCGCGGCGGATGGCTACACCTTC.

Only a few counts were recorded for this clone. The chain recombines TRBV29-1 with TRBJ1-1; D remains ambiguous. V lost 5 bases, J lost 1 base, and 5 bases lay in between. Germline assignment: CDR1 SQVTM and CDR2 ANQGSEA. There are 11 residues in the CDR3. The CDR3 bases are TGCAGCGTTCAGGCGAACACTGAAGCTTTCTTT. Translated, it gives CSVQANTEAFF.

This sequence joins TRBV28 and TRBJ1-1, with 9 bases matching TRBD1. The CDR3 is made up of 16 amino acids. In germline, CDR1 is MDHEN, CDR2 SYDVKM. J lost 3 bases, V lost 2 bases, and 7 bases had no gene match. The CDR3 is CASSLIGQGRDTEAFF. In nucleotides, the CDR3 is TGTGCCAGCAGTTTAATTGGACAGGGGCGGGACACTGAAGCTTTCTTT. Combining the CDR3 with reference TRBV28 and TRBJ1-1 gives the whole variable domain DVKVTQSSRYLVKRTGEKVFLECVQDMDHENMFWYRQDPGLGLRLIYFSYDVKMKEKGDIPEGYSVSREKKERFSLILESASTNQTSMYLCASSLIGQGRDTEAFFGQGTRLTVV.

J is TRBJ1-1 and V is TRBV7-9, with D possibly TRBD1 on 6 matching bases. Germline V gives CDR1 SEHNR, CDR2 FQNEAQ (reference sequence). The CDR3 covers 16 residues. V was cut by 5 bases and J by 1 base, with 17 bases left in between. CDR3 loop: CASSPWGRGGNTEAFF. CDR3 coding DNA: TGTGCCAGCAGCCCATGGGGGCGGGGGGGGAACACTGAAGCTTTCTTT.

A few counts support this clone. CDR3 nucleotides: TGTGCCAGCAGTTACTCTCGGGACAGGGCAGAGACCCAGTACTTC. It encodes CASSYSRDRAETQYF. The chain recombines TRBV6-5 with TRBJ2-5, with 9 bases fitting TRBD1. Germline CDR1 reads MNHEY; CDR2 reads SVGAGI. The CDR3 spans 15 residues. With 0 bases clipped from V and 4 bases from J, the junction kept 3 bases outside the gene matches.

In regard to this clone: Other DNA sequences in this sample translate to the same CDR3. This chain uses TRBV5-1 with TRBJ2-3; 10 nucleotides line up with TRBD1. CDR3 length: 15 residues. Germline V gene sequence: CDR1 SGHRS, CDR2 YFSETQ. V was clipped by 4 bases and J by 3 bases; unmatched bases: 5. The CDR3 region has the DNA TGCGCCAGCAGCCTGACAGGGGGCAAGACAGATACGCAGTATTTT. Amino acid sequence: CASSLTGGKTDTQYF.

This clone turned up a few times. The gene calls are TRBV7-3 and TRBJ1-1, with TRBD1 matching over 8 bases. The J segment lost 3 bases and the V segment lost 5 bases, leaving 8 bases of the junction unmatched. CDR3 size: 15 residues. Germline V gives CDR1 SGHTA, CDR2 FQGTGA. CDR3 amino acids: CASSQGDRSDTEAFF. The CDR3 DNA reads TGTGCCAGCAGCCAAGGGGACAGGAGTGACACTGAAGCTTTCTTT.

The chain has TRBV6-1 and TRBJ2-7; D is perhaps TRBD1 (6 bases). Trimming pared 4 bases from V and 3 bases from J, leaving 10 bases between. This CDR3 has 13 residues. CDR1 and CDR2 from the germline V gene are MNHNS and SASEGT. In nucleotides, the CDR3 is TGTGCCAGCAGTGTACACAGGGACTACGAGCAGTACTTC. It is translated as CASSVHRDYEQYF.

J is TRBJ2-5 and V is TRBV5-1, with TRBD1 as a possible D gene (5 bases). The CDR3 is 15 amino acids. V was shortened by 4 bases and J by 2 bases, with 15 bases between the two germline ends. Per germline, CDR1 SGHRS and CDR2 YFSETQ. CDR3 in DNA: TGCGCCAGCAGCCCAATAAGCAGGGATCAAGAGACCCAGTACTTC. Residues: CASSPISRDQETQYF.

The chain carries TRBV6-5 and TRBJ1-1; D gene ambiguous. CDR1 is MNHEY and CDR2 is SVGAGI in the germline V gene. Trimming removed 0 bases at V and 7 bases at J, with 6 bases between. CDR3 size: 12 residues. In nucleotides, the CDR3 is TGTGCCAGCAGTTACTCCCGGGGTGAAGCTTTCTTT. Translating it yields CASSYSRGEAFF.

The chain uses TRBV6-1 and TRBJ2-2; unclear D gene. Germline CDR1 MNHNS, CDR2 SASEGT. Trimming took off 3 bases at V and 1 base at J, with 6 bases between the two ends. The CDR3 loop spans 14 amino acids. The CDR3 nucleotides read TGTGCCAGCAGTGACCTAAGGAACACCGGGGAGCTGTTTTTT. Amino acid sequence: CASSDLRNTGELFF.

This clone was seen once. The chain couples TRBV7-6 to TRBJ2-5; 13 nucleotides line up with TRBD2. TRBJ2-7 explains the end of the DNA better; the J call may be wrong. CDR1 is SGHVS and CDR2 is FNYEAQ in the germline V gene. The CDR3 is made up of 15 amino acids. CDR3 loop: CASSQLAGGRDEQYF. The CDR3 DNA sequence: TGTGCCAGCAGCCAACTAGCGGGGGGGCGGGACGAGCAGTACTTC.

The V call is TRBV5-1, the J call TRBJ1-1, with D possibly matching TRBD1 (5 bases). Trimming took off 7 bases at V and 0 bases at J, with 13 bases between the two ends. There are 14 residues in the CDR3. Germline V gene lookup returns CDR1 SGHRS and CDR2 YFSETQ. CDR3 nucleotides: TGCGCCAGCTGGCCCGGGGGAATGAACACTGAAGCTTTCTTT. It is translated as CASWPGGMNTEAFF.

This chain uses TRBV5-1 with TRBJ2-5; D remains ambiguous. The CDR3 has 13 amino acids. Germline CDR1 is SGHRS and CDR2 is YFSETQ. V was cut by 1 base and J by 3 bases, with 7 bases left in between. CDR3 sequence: CASSLPSEETQYF. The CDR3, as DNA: TGCGCCAGCAGCTTGCCGTCGGAAGAGACCCAGTACTTC.